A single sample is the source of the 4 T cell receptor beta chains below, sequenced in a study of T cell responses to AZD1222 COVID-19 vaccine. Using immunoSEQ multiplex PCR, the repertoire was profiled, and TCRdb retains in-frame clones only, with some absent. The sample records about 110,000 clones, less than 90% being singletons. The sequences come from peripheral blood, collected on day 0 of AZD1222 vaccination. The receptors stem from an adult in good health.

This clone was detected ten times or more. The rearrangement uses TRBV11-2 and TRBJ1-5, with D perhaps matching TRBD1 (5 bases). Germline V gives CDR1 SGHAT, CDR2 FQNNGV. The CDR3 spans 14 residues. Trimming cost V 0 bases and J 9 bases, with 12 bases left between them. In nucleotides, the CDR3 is TGTGCCAGCAGCTTAGACGCGGGGGGAAGGCCCCAGCATTTT. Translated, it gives CASSLDAGGRPQHF.

The CDR3 region is CSVVPRDPPYNEQFF. The CDR3 coding sequence is TGCAGCGTGGTCCCGCGAGACCCGCCCTACAATGAGCAGTTCTTC. The J gene is TRBJ2-1, the V gene TRBV29-1; D is unclear. Per germline, CDR1 SQVTM and CDR2 ANQGSEA. CDR3 size: 15 residues. V lost 6 bases to trimming and J lost 2 bases, with 17 bases between them.

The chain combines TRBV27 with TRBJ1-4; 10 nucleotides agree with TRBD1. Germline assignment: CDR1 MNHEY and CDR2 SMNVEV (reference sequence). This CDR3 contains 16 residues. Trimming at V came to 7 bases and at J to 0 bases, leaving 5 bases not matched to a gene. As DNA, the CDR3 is TGTGCCAGCACCGGGACAGGGGCTGCAACTAATGAAAAACTGTTTTTT. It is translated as CASTGTGAATNEKLFF.

The CDR3 is CASSLVAGATGADTQYF. CDR3 DNA sequence: TGTGCCAGCAGCTTAGTGGCGGGGGCCACGGGGGCAGATACGCAGTATTTT. This chain links TRBV7-3 with TRBJ2-3; maybe TRBD2 (7 bases). V lost 2 bases and J lost 4, with 19 bases in between. CDR3 length: 17 residues. Per germline, CDR1 SGHTA and CDR2 FQGTGA.